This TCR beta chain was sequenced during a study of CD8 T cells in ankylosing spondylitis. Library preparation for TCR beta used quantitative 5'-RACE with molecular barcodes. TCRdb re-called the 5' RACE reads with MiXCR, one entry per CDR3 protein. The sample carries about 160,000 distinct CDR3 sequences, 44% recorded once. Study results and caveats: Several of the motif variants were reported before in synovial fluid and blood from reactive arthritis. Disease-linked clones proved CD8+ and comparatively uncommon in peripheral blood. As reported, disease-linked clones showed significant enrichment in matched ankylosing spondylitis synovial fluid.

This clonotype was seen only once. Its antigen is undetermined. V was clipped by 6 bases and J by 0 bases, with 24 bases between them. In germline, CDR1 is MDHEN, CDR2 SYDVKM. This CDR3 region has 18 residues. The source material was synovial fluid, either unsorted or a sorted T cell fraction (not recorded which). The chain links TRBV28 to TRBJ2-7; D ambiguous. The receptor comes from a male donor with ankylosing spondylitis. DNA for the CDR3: TGTGCCAGCAGCTTGCGGCTTGTTCCTCACTATGACTCCTACGAGCAGTACTTC. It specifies CASSLRLVPHYDSYEQYF.